A selection of T cell receptor beta chains follows, all from one sample in a study of vaccination and CD4 T cells after COVID-19. TCRdb called the PCR reads again in MiXCR, with one record for every CDR3 protein. The sample shows over 7,500 distinct CDR3 sequences, 56% of them seen only once. These receptors' antigens are unknown. The sample was CD4+ T cells from blood, cultured in vitro. These receptors originate from a human donor in good health. CDR3s include the opening cysteine and the closing phenylalanine or tryptophan. Each record gives: J gene, V gene, CDR3 protein.

>TRBJ1-5|TRBV10-3
CAISETGQVPGNQPQHF
>TRBJ2-7|TRBV7-2
CASSLGGSTYEQYF
>TRBJ1-4|TRBV28
CASTPGSRNEKLFF
>TRBJ2-7|TRBV2
CASSGTGGPYEQYF
>TRBJ2-5|TRBV14
CASSPGLAGLEETQYF
>TRBJ1-3|TRBV10-3
CAINRSGGTTGNTIYF
>TRBJ1-1|TRBV5-1
CASSAADNTEAFF
>TRBJ2-7|TRBV30
CAWSVFSGGYEQYF
>TRBJ2-2|TRBV19
CASNSLRAGGTGELFF
>TRBJ1-3|TRBV7-9
CASSSSANTIYF
>TRBJ1-5|TRBV15
CATSRVLWSNQPQHF
>TRBJ2-7|TRBV6-1
CASIPEPGLAGYEQYF
>TRBJ1-1|TRBV5-4
CASSKPGQGVLNTEAFF
>TRBJ1-2|TRBV2
CASSVDRGNNYGYTF
>TRBJ2-7|TRBV2
CASSERQPPFYEQYF
>TRBJ1-1|TRBV6-2/TRBV6-3
CASSRASVMGTEAFF
>TRBJ1-1|TRBV11-1
CASSFGQGVTEAFF
>TRBJ2-7|TRBV7-2
CASSPLSSGLTSYEQYF
>TRBJ2-3|TRBV10-1
CASSESSGGTDTQYF
>TRBJ2-1|TRBV25-1
CASSVAGMSAEQFF
>TRBJ1-5|TRBV5-4
CASSVQGRDQPQHF
>TRBJ2-6|TRBV6-2/TRBV6-3
CASSSGRYSGANVLTF
>TRBJ1-2|TRBV12-3/TRBV12-4
CASSLVNYGYTF
>TRBJ1-5|TRBV12-3/TRBV12-4
CASSGGRNGQPQHF
>TRBJ1-1|TRBV6-1
CASSEYGGGIGNTEAFF
>TRBJ1-1|TRBV11-2
CASCWSENTEAFF
>TRBJ2-7|TRBV2
CASSETLDEYF
>TRBJ2-4|TRBV20-1
CSASQSQGNIQYF
>TRBJ1-3|TRBV7-2
CASSLESSGNTIYF
>TRBJ2-5|TRBV7-9
CASSLAGAQETQYF
>TRBJ2-7|TRBV12-3/TRBV12-4
CASSSRDRTYEQYF
>TRBJ1-4|TRBV28
CASSLRPPNEKLFF
>TRBJ1-2|TRBV19
CASSLANYGYTF
>TRBJ2-2|TRBV7-6
CASSLVGSGELFF
>TRBJ2-3|TRBV20-1
CSARDQVRTDTQYF
>TRBJ1-2|TRBV2
CASMGTGLFYGYTF
>TRBJ2-2|TRBV30
CAWDKAGELFF
>TRBJ1-2|TRBV27
CASSVIRPGGPDGYTF